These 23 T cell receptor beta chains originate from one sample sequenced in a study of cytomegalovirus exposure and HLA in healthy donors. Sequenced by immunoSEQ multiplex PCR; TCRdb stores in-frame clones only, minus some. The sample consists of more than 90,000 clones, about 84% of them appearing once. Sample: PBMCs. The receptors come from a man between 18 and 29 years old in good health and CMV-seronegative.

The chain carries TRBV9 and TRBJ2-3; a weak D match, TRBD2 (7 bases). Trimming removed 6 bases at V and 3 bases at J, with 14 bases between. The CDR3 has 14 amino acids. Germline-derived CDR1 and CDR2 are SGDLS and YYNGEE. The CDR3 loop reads CASNVGGRTDTQYF. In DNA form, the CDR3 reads TGTGCCAGCAATGTGGGGGGGCGGACAGATACGCAGTATTTT.

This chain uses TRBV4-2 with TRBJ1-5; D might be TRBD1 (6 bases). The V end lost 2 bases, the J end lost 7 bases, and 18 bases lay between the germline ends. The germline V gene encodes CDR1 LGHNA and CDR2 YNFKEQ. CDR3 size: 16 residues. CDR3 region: CASSQRPDRSGQPQHF. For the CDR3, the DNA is TGTGCCAGCAGCCAAAGGCCGGACAGATCCGGACAGCCCCAGCATTTT.

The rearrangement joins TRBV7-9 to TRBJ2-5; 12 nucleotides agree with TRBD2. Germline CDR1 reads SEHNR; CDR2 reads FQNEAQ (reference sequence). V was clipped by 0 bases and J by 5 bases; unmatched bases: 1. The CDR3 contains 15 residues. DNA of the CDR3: TGTGCCAGCAGCTTAGCGCTAGCGGGAGGGGAGACCCAGTACTTC. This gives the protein CASSLALAGGETQYF.

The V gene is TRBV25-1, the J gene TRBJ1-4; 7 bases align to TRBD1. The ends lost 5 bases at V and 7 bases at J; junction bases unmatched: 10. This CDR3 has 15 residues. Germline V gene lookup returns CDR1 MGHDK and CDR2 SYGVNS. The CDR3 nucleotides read TGTGCCAGCAGTCCACAGGGGACTGTTAGTGAAAAACTGTTTTTT. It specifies CASSPQGTVSEKLFF.

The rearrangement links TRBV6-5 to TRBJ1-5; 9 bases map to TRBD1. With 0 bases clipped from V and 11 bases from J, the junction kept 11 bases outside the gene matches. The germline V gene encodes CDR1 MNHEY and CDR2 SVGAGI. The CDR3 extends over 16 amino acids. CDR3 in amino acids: CASSYSTGQGIWAQHF. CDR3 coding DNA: TGTGCCAGCAGTTACTCAACGGGACAGGGTATATGGGCCCAGCATTTT.

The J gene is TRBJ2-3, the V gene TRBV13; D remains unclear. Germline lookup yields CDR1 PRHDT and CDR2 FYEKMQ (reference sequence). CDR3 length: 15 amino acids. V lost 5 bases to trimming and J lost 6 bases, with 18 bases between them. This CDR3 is CASSPHSTAQDTQYF. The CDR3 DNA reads TGTGCCAGCAGCCCCCACAGTACCGCACAGGATACGCAGTATTTT.

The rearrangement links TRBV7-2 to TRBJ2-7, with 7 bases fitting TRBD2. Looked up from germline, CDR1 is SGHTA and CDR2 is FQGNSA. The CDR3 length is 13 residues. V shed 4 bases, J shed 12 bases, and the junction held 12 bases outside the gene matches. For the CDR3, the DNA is TGTGCCAGCAGCTCCCCCGGGGGGAAAATTGGGTACTTC. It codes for CASSSPGGKIGYF.

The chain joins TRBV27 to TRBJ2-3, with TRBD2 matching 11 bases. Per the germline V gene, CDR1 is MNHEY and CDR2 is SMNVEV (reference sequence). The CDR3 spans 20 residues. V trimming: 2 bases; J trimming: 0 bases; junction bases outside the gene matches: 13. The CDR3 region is CASSLMRLAGSRSSTDTQYF. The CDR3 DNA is TGTGCCAGCAGTTTAATGAGACTAGCGGGAAGTCGGAGTAGCACAGATACGCAGTATTTT.

CDR3 in DNA: TGTGCCAGCAGCGGGACGGACAGGGTTCGAGAAAAACTGTTTTTT. Translating gives CASSGTDRVREKLFF. V gene TRBV14 combines with J gene TRBJ1-4, with TRBD1 matching 8 bases. The CDR3 is made up of 15 amino acids. J lost 8 bases, V lost 5 bases, and 10 bases had no gene match. Germline V gives CDR1 SGHDN, CDR2 FVKESK.

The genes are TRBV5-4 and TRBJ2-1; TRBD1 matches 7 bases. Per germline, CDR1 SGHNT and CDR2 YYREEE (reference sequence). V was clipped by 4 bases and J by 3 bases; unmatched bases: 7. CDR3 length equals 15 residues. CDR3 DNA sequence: TGTGCCAGCAGCCCGAGGGACAGACTCTACAATGAGCAGTTCTTC. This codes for CASSPRDRLYNEQFF.

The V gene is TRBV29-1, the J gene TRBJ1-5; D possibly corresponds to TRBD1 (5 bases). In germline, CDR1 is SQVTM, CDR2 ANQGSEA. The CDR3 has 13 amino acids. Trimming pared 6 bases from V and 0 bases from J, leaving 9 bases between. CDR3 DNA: TGCAGCGTGCGGGGGGATAGCAATCAGCCCCAGCATTTT. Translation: CSVRGDSNQPQHF.

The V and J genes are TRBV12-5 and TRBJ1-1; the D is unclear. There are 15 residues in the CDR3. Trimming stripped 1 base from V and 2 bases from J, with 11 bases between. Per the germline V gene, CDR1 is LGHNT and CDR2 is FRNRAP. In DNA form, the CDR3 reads TGTGCTAGTGGTTTGGGGACTACCGGCAACACTGAAGCTTTCTTT. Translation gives CASGLGTTGNTEAFF.

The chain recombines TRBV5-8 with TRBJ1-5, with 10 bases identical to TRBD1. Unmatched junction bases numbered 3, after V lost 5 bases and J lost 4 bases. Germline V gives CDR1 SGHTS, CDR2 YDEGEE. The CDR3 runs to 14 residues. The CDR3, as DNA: TGTGCCAGCAGACGGACAGGGGGGAATCAGCCCCAGCATTTT. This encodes CASRRTGGNQPQHF.

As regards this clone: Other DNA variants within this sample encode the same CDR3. The CDR3 nucleotides read TGTGCCAGCGCGGGGGGACTAGCGGGTTACAATGAGCAGTTCTTC. Its protein product is CASAGGLAGYNEQFF. The gene calls are TRBV27 and TRBJ2-1; the match to TRBD2 covers 12 bases. Germline V CDR1 and CDR2: MNHEY, SMNVEV (reference sequence). V lost 8 bases to trimming and J lost 4 bases; unmatched junction nucleotides: 6. CDR3 size: 15 residues.

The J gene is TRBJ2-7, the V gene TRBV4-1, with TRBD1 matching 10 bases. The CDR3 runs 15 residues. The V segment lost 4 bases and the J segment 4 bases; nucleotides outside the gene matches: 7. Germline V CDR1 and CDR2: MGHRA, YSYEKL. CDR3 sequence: CASSPGQGGTYEQYF. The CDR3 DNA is TGCGCCAGCAGCCCTGGACAGGGGGGAACTTACGAGCAGTACTTC.

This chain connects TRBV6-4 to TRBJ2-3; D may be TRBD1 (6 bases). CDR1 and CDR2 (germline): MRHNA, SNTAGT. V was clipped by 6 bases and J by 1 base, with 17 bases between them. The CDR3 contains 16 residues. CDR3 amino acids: CASSGTTGSGTDTQYF. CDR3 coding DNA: TGTGCCAGCAGCGGAACCACAGGGTCTGGCACAGATACGCAGTATTTT.

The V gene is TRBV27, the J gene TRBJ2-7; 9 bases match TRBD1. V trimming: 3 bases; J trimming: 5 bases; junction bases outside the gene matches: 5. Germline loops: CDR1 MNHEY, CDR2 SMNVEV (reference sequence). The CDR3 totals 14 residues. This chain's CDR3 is CASSFRDRDDEQYF. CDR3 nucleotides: TGTGCCAGCAGTTTCCGGGACAGGGACGACGAGCAGTACTTC.

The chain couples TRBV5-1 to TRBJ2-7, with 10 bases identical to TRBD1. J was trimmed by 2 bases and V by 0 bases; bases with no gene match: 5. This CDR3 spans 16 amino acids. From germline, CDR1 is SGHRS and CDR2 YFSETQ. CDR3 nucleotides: TGCGCCAGCAGCTTGGCCCCGACAGGGGGCACCTACGAGCAGTACTTC. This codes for CASSLAPTGGTYEQYF. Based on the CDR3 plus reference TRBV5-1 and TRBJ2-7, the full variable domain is KAGVTQTPRYLIKTRGQQVTLSCSPISGHRSVSWYQQTPGQGLQFLFEYFSETQRNKGNFPGRFSGRQFSNSRSEMNVSTLELGDSALYLCASSLAPTGGTYEQYFGPGTRLTVT.

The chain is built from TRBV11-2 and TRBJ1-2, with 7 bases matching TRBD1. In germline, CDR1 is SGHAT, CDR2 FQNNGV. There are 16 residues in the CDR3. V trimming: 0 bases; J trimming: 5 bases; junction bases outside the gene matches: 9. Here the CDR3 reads CASSLDPQGTQYGYTF. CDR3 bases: TGTGCCAGCAGCTTAGACCCACAGGGGACCCAGTATGGCTACACCTTC.

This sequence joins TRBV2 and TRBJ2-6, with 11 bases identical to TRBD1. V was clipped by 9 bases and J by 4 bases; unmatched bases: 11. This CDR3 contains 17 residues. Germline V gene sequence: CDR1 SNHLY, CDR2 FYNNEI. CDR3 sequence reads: CARAGGQGGSGANVLTF. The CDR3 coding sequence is TGTGCCAGGGCGGGGGGACAGGGGGGGTCCGGGGCCAACGTCCTGACTTTC. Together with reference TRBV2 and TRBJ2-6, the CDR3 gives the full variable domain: EPEVTQTPSHQVTQMGQEVILRCVPISNHLYFYWYRQILGQKVEFLVSFYNNEISEKSEIFDDQFSVERPDGSNFTLKIRSTKLEDSAMYFCARAGGQGGSGANVLTFGAGSRLTVL.

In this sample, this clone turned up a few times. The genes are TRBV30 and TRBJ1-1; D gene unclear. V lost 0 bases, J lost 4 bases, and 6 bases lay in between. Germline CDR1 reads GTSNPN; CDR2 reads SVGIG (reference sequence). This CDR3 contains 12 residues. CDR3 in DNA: TGTGCCTGGAGTGTACGGGGCACTGAAGCTTTCTTT. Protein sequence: CAWSVRGTEAFF.

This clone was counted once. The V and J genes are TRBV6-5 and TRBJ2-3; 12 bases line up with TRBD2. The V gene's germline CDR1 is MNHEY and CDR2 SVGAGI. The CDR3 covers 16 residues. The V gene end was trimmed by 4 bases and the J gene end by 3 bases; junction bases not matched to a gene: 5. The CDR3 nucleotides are TGTGCCAGCAGTTCTTCACTAGCGGGAGGAACAGATACGCAGTATTTT. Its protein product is CASSSSLAGGTDTQYF.

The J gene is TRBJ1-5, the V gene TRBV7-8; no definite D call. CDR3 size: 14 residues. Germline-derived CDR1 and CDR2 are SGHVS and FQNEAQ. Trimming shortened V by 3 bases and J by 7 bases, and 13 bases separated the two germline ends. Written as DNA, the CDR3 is TGTGCCAGCAGCTTCCTCGAGGGTGAACAGCCCCAGCATTTT. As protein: CASSFLEGEQPQHF.